This entry is about one T cell receptor beta chain. Its antigen is as yet unknown. Quantitative 5'-RACE with molecular barcodes produced the TCR beta libraries. TCRdb used MiXCR to reprocess the 5' RACE reads, holding one entry per CDR3 protein. The sample includes about 540,000 distinct CDR3 sequences, over 9.5% of them seen just once. The record originates from a study of CD8 T cells in ankylosing spondylitis. Study results and caveats: Reports say disease-linked clones showed up significantly more in matched ankylosing spondylitis synovial fluid. A TCR beta motif of about 8 highly homologous variants appeared characteristic of ankylosing spondylitis blood.

The CDR3 consists of 15 residues. Germline V gene lookup returns CDR1 LGHDT and CDR2 YNNKEL (reference sequence). Trimming took 1 base from V and 5 from J, leaving 13 bases between them. Sample: blood, either unsorted or a sorted T cell fraction (not recorded which). The clonotype comes from a male donor with ankylosing spondylitis. The chain recombines TRBV3-1 with TRBJ2-3; possibly TRBD2 for D (6 bases). The CDR3 region is CASSQGPGVVDTQYF. CDR3 nucleotide sequence: TGTGCCAGCAGCCAAGGTCCGGGGGTGGTAGATACGCAGTATTTT.